This is a list of T cell receptor beta chains from one sample in a study of beta chain features in type 1 diabetes. Measured with immunoSEQ multiplex PCR; TCRdb has only the in-frame clones, and not every one. The sample carries over 200,000 clones, roughly 11% recorded once. The material sequenced was naive CD4+ T cells from blood. These TCRs come from a man younger than 40 with type 1 diabetes. CDR3s include the opening cysteine and the closing phenylalanine or tryptophan. The order of the fields is CDR3 DNA, CDR3 protein, D gene, J gene, V gene, clone size. D genes are given only for firm matches. The size field is filled for only some rows; it gives once, few, many or a size class.

CDR3 DNA: TGTGCCAGCAGTTTAGGACAGGGAAGACTGTTTTTT
CDR3 protein: CASSLGQGRLFF
D gene: TRBD1
J gene: TRBJ1-4
V gene: TRBV6-5
clone size: few

CDR3 DNA: TGTGCCAGCAGGGGAAATGGACAGGGGACAGATACGCAGTATTTT
CDR3 protein: CASRGNGQGTDTQYF
D gene: TRBD1
J gene: TRBJ2-3
V gene: TRBV28
clone size: few

CDR3 DNA: TGCAGCGTTGGGGAGGGAACAGATACGCAGTATTTT
CDR3 protein: CSVGEGTDTQYF
D gene: TRBD2
J gene: TRBJ2-3
V gene: TRBV29-1
clone size: few

CDR3 DNA: TGTGCCAGCAGCTTTCTAGCGGGTAGCACAGATACGCAGTATTTT
CDR3 protein: CASSFLAGSTDTQYF
D gene: TRBD2
J gene: TRBJ2-3
V gene: TRBV7-2
clone size: few

CDR3 DNA: TGTGCCAGCAGGGTTAGCGGGGGAAGCACAGATACGCAGTATTTT
CDR3 protein: CASRVSGGSTDTQYF
D gene: TRBD2
J gene: TRBJ2-3
V gene: TRBV6-1
clone size: few

CDR3 DNA: TGTGCCAGCAGCTTAGGCGGAGCCGCCCGCGGAGATACGCAGTATTTT
CDR3 protein: CASSLGGAARGDTQYF
D gene: NA
J gene: TRBJ2-3
V gene: TRBV11-3
clone size: NA

CDR3 DNA: TGTGCCTACATCGCGGGGGGGGTCACAGATACGCAGTATTTT
CDR3 protein: CAYIAGGVTDTQYF
D gene: TRBD2
J gene: TRBJ2-3
V gene: TRBV30
clone size: few

CDR3 DNA: TGTGCCTGGAGTGTACTGGGCAGTTATACTGAAGCTTTCTTT
CDR3 protein: CAWSVLGSYTEAFF
D gene: NA
J gene: TRBJ1-1
V gene: TRBV30
clone size: NA

CDR3 DNA: TGTGCCAGCAGCTCCGGACTGGAGCGTGCTCAGTTCTTC
CDR3 protein: CASSSGLERAQFF
D gene: NA
J gene: TRBJ2-1
V gene: TRBV7-9
clone size: NA

CDR3 DNA: TGTGCCAGCAGTTACCGAGCGGCAGAGACAGATACGCAGTATTTT
CDR3 protein: CASSYRAAETDTQYF
D gene: NA
J gene: TRBJ2-3
V gene: TRBV6-5
clone size: NA

CDR3 DNA: TGTGCCAGCTCACCACGGGCTAGCGGGGAGCTAAGGGAGCAGTACTTC
CDR3 protein: CASSPRASGELREQYF
D gene: TRBD2
J gene: TRBJ2-7
V gene: TRBV18
clone size: once

CDR3 DNA: TGCGCCAGCAGCCCCATCGGGACACTTCGGGGAGAGACCCAGTACTTC
CDR3 protein: CASSPIGTLRGETQYF
D gene: NA
J gene: TRBJ2-5
V gene: TRBV5-1
clone size: few

CDR3 DNA: TGCGCCAGCAGTCAATCGGGAGGGGACGGCAATCAGCCCCAGCATTTT
CDR3 protein: CASSQSGGDGNQPQHF
D gene: NA
J gene: TRBJ1-5
V gene: TRBV23-1
clone size: few

CDR3 DNA: TGTGCCAGCAGCCCGCGGGACAGGCAGTACGAGCAGTACTTC
CDR3 protein: CASSPRDRQYEQYF
D gene: TRBD1
J gene: TRBJ2-7
V gene: TRBV4-2
clone size: few

CDR3 DNA: TGTGCCACGCGGGACGGCTCTGGGGCCAACGTCCTGACTTTC
CDR3 protein: CATRDGSGANVLTF
D gene: NA
J gene: TRBJ2-6
V gene: TRBV15
clone size: NA

CDR3 DNA: TGTGCCAGCAGCTTTACAGGGACTGGGGCCAACGTCCTGACTTTC
CDR3 protein: CASSFTGTGANVLTF
D gene: NA
J gene: TRBJ2-6
V gene: TRBV5-4
clone size: NA

CDR3 DNA: TGTGCCAGCAGGGTTGGGACAGGAAACATTCAGTACTTC
CDR3 protein: CASRVGTGNIQYF
D gene: TRBD1
J gene: TRBJ2-4
V gene: TRBV6-6
clone size: few

CDR3 DNA: TGCGCCAGCAGCTTGGAAGGGCGGGGGAACACTGAAGCTTTCTTT
CDR3 protein: CASSLEGRGNTEAFF
D gene: NA
J gene: TRBJ1-1
V gene: TRBV5-1
clone size: NA

CDR3 DNA: TGTGCCACCACGACAGGGGGCTCCTATGGCTACACCTTC
CDR3 protein: CATTTGGSYGYTF
D gene: TRBD1
J gene: TRBJ1-2
V gene: TRBV28
clone size: NA

CDR3 DNA: TGTGCCAGCAGCCAAACGGGGACAGATACGCAGTATTTT
CDR3 protein: CASSQTGTDTQYF
D gene: NA
J gene: TRBJ2-3
V gene: TRBV4-2
clone size: NA

CDR3 DNA: TGTGCCAGCAGGAGGGAACACCGGGGCTACGAGCAGTACTTC
CDR3 protein: CASRREHRGYEQYF
D gene: NA
J gene: TRBJ2-7
V gene: TRBV6-5
clone size: few

CDR3 DNA: TGCAGCGTTGAGGACATGCCTATCAGTGGCTACACCTTC
CDR3 protein: CSVEDMPISGYTF
D gene: NA
J gene: TRBJ1-2
V gene: TRBV29-1
clone size: few

CDR3 DNA: TGCAGCGTTGATCGGACAGGGAAAAATTACAATGAGCAGTTCTTC
CDR3 protein: CSVDRTGKNYNEQFF
D gene: TRBD1
J gene: TRBJ2-1
V gene: TRBV29-1
clone size: few

CDR3 DNA: TGTGCCAGCAGTTACTTTTCATCGACAGGGAGGTACGAGCAGTACTTC
CDR3 protein: CASSYFSSTGRYEQYF
D gene: NA
J gene: TRBJ2-7
V gene: TRBV6-5
clone size: NA

CDR3 DNA: TGTGCCGGCGGGGCCCCCAATCAGCCCCAGCATTTT
CDR3 protein: CAGGAPNQPQHF
D gene: NA
J gene: TRBJ1-5
V gene: TRBV19
clone size: NA

CDR3 DNA: TGTGCCAGCAGCCAGCTCTCGCGGGGGGGCGGCGAGCAGTACTTC
CDR3 protein: CASSQLSRGGGEQYF
D gene: TRBD2
J gene: TRBJ2-7
V gene: TRBV7-2
clone size: NA

CDR3 DNA: TGTGCCAGCAGCTCAGGGGTTCAGCTCTACGAGCAGTACTTC
CDR3 protein: CASSSGVQLYEQYF
D gene: NA
J gene: TRBJ2-7
V gene: TRBV11-2
clone size: NA

CDR3 DNA: TGTGCCAGCAGCCGACAGGTGTCCTACAATGAGCAGTTCTTC
CDR3 protein: CASSRQVSYNEQFF
D gene: NA
J gene: TRBJ2-1
V gene: TRBV6-6
clone size: few

CDR3 DNA: TGTGCCAGCAGTCCCTCATGGGGTCCAGGGGTGGATGAGCAGTTCTTC
CDR3 protein: CASSPSWGPGVDEQFF
D gene: NA
J gene: TRBJ2-1
V gene: TRBV28
clone size: NA

CDR3 DNA: TGTGCCAGCAGGGGGACACACAATCAGCCCCAGCATTTT
CDR3 protein: CASRGTHNQPQHF
D gene: NA
J gene: TRBJ1-5
V gene: TRBV28
clone size: few

CDR3 DNA: TGTGCCACCAGCCCTAGGACAGGGACCTCGGAGACCCAGTACTTC
CDR3 protein: CATSPRTGTSETQYF
D gene: TRBD1
J gene: TRBJ2-5
V gene: TRBV15
clone size: few

CDR3 DNA: TGTGCCACCAGCACCTCAGACAGGGACAATCAGCCCCAGCATTTT
CDR3 protein: CATSTSDRDNQPQHF
D gene: TRBD1
J gene: TRBJ1-5
V gene: TRBV15
clone size: NA

CDR3 DNA: TGTGCCAGCAGTTTCCAGCGGGGGGGCGAGTATACGCAGTATTTT
CDR3 protein: CASSFQRGGEYTQYF
D gene: TRBD2
J gene: TRBJ2-3
V gene: TRBV6-5
clone size: NA

CDR3 DNA: TGCGCCAGCACCCAGGGTCAGGATAATTCACCCCTCCACTTT
CDR3 protein: CASTQGQDNSPLHF
D gene: NA
J gene: TRBJ1-6
V gene: TRBV5-1
clone size: few

CDR3 DNA: TGTGCCAGCAGCCCAACCGGGACTAGCGGCTACAATGAGCAGTTCTTC
CDR3 protein: CASSPTGTSGYNEQFF
D gene: TRBD2
J gene: TRBJ2-1
V gene: TRBV7-6
clone size: NA

CDR3 DNA: TGTGCCAGCAGTCCGAGCCAGACACAGATTGTGACTGAAGCTTTCTTT
CDR3 protein: CASSPSQTQIVTEAFF
D gene: NA
J gene: TRBJ1-1
V gene: TRBV27
clone size: NA

CDR3 DNA: TGCGCCAGCAGCCAAGGTGGCGGAGGAGAGAACACTGAAGCTTTCTTT
CDR3 protein: CASSQGGGGENTEAFF
D gene: NA
J gene: TRBJ1-1
V gene: TRBV4-1
clone size: few

CDR3 DNA: TGTGCCAGCAGCTTAGGGACAGGGATAGGAGAGACCCAGTACTTC
CDR3 protein: CASSLGTGIGETQYF
D gene: TRBD1
J gene: TRBJ2-5
V gene: TRBV13
clone size: few

CDR3 DNA: TGTGCCAGCAGCTTGGACAGGACTGAAAAACTGTTTTTT
CDR3 protein: CASSLDRTEKLFF
D gene: NA
J gene: TRBJ1-4
V gene: TRBV5-4
clone size: NA

CDR3 DNA: TGTGCCAGCAGCTGGACGAGCGGGGGGACGTACGAGCAGTACTTC
CDR3 protein: CASSWTSGGTYEQYF
D gene: TRBD2
J gene: TRBJ2-7
V gene: TRBV7-8
clone size: few

CDR3 DNA: TGTGCCAGCAGGCCACAGGGGACGCGAAAGACCCAGTACTTC
CDR3 protein: CASRPQGTRKTQYF
D gene: TRBD1
J gene: TRBJ2-5
V gene: TRBV6-6
clone size: few

CDR3 DNA: TGTGCCAGTAGTATGGGGACAGGGCCCTCCTACAATGAGCAGTTCTTC
CDR3 protein: CASSMGTGPSYNEQFF
D gene: TRBD1
J gene: TRBJ2-1
V gene: TRBV19
clone size: NA

CDR3 DNA: TGTGCCAGCAGACCCGGGACAGGCAATGAAAAACTGTTTTTT
CDR3 protein: CASRPGTGNEKLFF
D gene: TRBD1
J gene: TRBJ1-4
V gene: TRBV2
clone size: NA

CDR3 DNA: TGTGCCAGTAGTATTCTCATCAGGGGAAACTATGGCTACACCTTC
CDR3 protein: CASSILIRGNYGYTF
D gene: NA
J gene: TRBJ1-2
V gene: TRBV19
clone size: few

CDR3 DNA: TGTGCCAGCAGCCTGGACCCGGGGTACTCGGCAGATACGCAGTATTTT
CDR3 protein: CASSLDPGYSADTQYF
D gene: NA
J gene: TRBJ2-3
V gene: TRBV7-9
clone size: NA

CDR3 DNA: TGTGCCAGCAGGAGGGTTCCAGGGGGTGATGGCTACACCTTC
CDR3 protein: CASRRVPGGDGYTF
D gene: TRBD1
J gene: TRBJ1-2
V gene: TRBV2
clone size: NA